This T cell receptor beta chain was captured by sequencing in a study of blood T cells in healthy people across ages. There were healthy Caucasian individuals from Russia, aged about 6 to 100, serving as donors. Worth noting for this clonotype: Its antigen is undetermined.

Sample-barcoded 5' priming and a J-beta primer mix drove a second PCR of roughly 6 to 12 cycles. In TCRdb, the 5' RACE reads were re-called with MiXCR into one record per CDR3 protein. There are about 1.1 million distinct CDR3 sequences in the sample; around two fifths occur only once, and roughly 13% lies in the top ten. V gave up 5 bases and J gave up 4 bases, with 12 bases separating them. Germline CDR1 and CDR2: SNHLY and FYNNEI. This CDR3 has 14 amino acids. Study-wide results and limits: No one knew whether donors had CMV, which possibly confounded expanded clonotype changes. Aged donors had fewer naive CD4+ cells and lower diversity than long-lived donors. Higher naive T cell percentage went strongly together with higher TCR beta diversity.

The chain has TRBV2 and TRBJ2-4, with D tentatively TRBD1 (8 bases). The sequencing sample was made of blood. The receptor comes from a man aged 18 to 30 in good health. Written as DNA, the CDR3 is TGTGCCAGCAGTACAGGGGGGGGGAAAAACATTCAGTACTTC. Translated, it gives CASSTGGGKNIQYF.